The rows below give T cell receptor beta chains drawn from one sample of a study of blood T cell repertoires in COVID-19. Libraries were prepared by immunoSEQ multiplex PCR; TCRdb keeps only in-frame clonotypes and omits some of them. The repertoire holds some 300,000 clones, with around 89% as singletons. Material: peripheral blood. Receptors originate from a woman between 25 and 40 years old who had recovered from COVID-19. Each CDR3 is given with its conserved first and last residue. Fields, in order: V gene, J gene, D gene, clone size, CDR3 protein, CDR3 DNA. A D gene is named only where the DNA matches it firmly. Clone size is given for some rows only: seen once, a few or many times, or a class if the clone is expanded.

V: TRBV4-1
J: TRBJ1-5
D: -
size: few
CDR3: CASSQGGRVGQPQHF
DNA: TGCGCCAGCAGCCAAGGGGGGCGGGTAGGACAGCCCCAGCATTTT

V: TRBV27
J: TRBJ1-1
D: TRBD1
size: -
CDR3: CASSSQGANTEAFF
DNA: TGTGCCAGCAGTTCCCAGGGGGCAAATACTGAAGCTTTCTTT

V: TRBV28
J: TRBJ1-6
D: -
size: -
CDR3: CASRTDSVNSPLHF
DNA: TGTGCCAGCAGAACGGACAGTGTAAATTCACCCCTCCACTTT

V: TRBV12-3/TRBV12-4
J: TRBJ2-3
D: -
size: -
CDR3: CASRDSPTDTQYF
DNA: TGTGCCAGCAGGGACAGCCCCACAGATACGCAGTATTTT

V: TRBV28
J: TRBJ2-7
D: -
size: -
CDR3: CASSPPRGSSRILDF
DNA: TGTGCCAGCAGCCCCCCTAGGGGATCCTCTCGGATTTTGGACTTC

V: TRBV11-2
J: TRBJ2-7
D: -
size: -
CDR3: CASSFAGANEQYF
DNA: TGTGCCAGCAGCTTCGCGGGGGCAAACGAGCAGTACTTC

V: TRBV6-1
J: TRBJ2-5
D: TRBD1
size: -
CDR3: CASSPGTGAQETQYF
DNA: TGTGCCAGCTCCCCAGGGACAGGGGCCCAAGAGACCCAGTACTTC

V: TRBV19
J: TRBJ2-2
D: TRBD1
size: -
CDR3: CASSIDLGTGTGELFF
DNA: TGTGCCAGTAGTATAGATCTCGGGACAGGGACCGGGGAGCTGTTTTTT

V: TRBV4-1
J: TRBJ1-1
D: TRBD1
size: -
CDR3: CASSHRTGRNTEAFF
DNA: TGCGCCAGCAGCCATAGGACAGGGAGGAACACTGAAGCTTTCTTT

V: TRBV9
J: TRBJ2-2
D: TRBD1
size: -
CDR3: CASRGTGSGELFF
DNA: TGTGCCAGCAGAGGGACAGGGAGCGGGGAGCTGTTTTTT

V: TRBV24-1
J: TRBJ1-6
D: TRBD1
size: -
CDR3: CATTCLDRGREDSPLHF
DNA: TGTGCCACCACTTGCTTAGACAGGGGGCGAGAGGATTCACCCCTCCACTTT

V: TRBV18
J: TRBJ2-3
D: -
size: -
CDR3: CASSPRRQGMGTDTQYF
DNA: TGTGCCAGCTCCCCCCGTAGGCAGGGGATGGGCACAGATACGCAGTATTTT

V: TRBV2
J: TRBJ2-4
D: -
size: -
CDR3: CASSEEGAAKNIQYF
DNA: TGTGCCAGCAGTGAGGAGGGGGCGGCCAAAAACATTCAGTACTTC

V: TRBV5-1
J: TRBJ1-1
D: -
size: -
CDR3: CASSFTGTEAFF
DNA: TGCGCCAGCAGCTTCACAGGCACTGAAGCTTTCTTT

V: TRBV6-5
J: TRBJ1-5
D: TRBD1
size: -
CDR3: CASRRLTGEAQPQHF
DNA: TGTGCCAGCAGACGCCTGACAGGGGAGGCGCAGCCCCAGCATTTT

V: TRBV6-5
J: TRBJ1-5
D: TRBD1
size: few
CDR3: CASSLGQGNQPQHF
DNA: TGTGCCAGCAGCCTCGGACAGGGTAATCAGCCCCAGCATTTT

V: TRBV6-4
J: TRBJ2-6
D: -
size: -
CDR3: CASSEALSGANVLTF
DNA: TGTGCCAGCAGCGAGGCCCTCTCTGGGGCCAACGTCCTGACTTTC

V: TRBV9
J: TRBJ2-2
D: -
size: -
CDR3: CASSVSGGATTGELFF
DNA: TGTGCCAGCAGCGTTAGTGGGGGGGCTACCACCGGGGAGCTGTTTTTT

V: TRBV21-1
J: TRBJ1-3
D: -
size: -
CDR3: CASSEGGRQGAPSGNTIYF
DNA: TGTGCCAGCAGCGAGGGGGGCCGCCAGGGGGCGCCCAGTGGAAACACCATATATTTT

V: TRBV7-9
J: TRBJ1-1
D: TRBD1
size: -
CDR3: CASSLVGDRGLAFF
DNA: TGTGCCAGCAGCTTAGTCGGGGACAGGGGGCTGGCTTTCTTT

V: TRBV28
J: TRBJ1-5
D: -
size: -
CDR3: CASSLAYSNQPQHF
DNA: TGTGCCAGCAGCCTAGCTTATAGCAATCAGCCCCAGCATTTT

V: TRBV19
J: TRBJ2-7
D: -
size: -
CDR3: CASSRDTSLYEQYF
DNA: TGTGCCAGTAGCCGTGACACCTCGCTCTACGAGCAGTACTTC

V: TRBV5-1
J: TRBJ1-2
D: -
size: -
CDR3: CASRAGQEQDGYTF
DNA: TGCGCCAGCCGAGCCGGGCAGGAACAGGATGGCTACACCTTC